The present TCR beta chain was sequenced within a study of blood T cell repertoires in COVID-19 (dated by TCRdb to the early 2020s). In terms of the full investigation: Samples covering the acute and convalescent phases of COVID-19 were provided by collaborators in the United States, Italy and Spain. The material from the prospective study consisted of cDNA or gDNA derived from T cells, B-cell-depleted T cells, or PBMCs. The dataset comprised deeply sampled blood TCRbeta repertoires from subjects exposed to, actively infected with, or recovered from COVID-19. The repertoires were released in a freely available public database meant as a resource for research on the immune response to SARS-CoV-2. The samples were drawn from two sources: the first 160 participants of the ongoing ImmuneRACE study, and 1,200 or so subjects contributed by 6 global collaborators. Nearly every sample came with metadata listing a de-identified subject ID, COVID-19 status, age in years and sex. Where available, HLA class I and class II types were obtained from metadata supplied by the sample provider rather than from assay-based typing.

CDR1 SGHNT and CDR2 YYREEE were looked up in the germline V gene (reference sequence). From the cysteine up to the phenylalanine, the CDR3 has a length of 15 residues. The DNA shown is the 45-base CDR3, in frame from base 1. Clipping removes 0 bases from V and 6 bases from J, with 3 as the unmatched junction base count. TCRbeta CDR3 regions were amplified from genomic DNA by means of the immunoSEQ Assay, a bias-controlled multiplex PCR. Concerning the study's data processing: The number of nucleated cells in each sample was estimated by amplification of reference gene primers within the assay. To quantify the absolute abundance of each unique TCRbeta CDR3 rearrangement, sequence reads were collapsed and filtered. For each sample, productive Simpson clonality was calculated as the square root of Simpson's diversity index over productive rearrangements. Entries here come from immuneACCESS through TCRdb and include only in-frame sequences with V and J called. Some clones fail to appear in such tables; in the studies checked, an unresolved V gene covers under half of the shortfall, and the cause of the remainder is unknown. V, J and clone size derive from that table, while D and trimming were established from the DNA sequence. This sample comprises approximately 300,000 clones, around 92% of them detected only once. The ten largest clonotypes hold 5% to 7.5% of the sample.

Another Seattle source contributed samples from volunteer blood donors who had recovered from COVID-19. Whole blood was collected in K2EDTA tubes by collaborating institutions according to the institutions' own protocols. For TCRbeta analysis, collaborators shipped samples as frozen whole blood, isolated PBMCs, or DNA extracted from either of those sample types. Broad study findings and their caveats: The amount of clinical and demographic metadata varied by source and participant and was provided uncurated.

Concerning this clone: Its antigen is still unknown. Per-nucleotide qualities are absent, and no much larger clonotype sits a single base away.

Sequencing was performed on peripheral blood. The V and J segments used are TRBV5-4 and TRBJ1-2; the junction holds 12 bases that match TRBD1. The clonotype was recovered from a man between 18 and 29 years old who had recovered from COVID-19. The base sequence is TGTGCCAGCAGCTTGGGAGGGACAGGGGGCGATGGCTACACCTTC. It translates as CASSLGGTGGDGYTF. With all but the CDR3 taken from the reference TRBV5-4 and TRBJ1-2 genes, the full variable domain is: ETGVTQSPTHLIKTRGQQVTLRCSSQSGHNTVSWYQQALGQGPQFIFQYYREEENGRGNFPPRFSGLQFPNYSSELNVNALELDDSALYLCASSLGGTGGDGYTFGSGTRLTVV.